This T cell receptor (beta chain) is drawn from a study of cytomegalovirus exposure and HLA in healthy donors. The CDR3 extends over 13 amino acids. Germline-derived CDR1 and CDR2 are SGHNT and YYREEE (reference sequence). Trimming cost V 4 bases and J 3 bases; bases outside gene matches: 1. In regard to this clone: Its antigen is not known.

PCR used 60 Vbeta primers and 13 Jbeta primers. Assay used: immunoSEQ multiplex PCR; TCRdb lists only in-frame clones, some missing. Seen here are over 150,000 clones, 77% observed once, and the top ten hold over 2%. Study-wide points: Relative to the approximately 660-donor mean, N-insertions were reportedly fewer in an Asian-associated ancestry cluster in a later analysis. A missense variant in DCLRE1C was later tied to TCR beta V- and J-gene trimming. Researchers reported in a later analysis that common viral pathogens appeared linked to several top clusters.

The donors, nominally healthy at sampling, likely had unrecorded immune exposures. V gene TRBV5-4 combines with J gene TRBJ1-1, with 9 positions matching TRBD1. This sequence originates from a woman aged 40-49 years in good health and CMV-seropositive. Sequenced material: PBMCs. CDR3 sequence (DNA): TGTGCCAGCAGCGGGACAGGGTACACTGAAGCTTTCTTT. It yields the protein CASSGTGYTEAFF.